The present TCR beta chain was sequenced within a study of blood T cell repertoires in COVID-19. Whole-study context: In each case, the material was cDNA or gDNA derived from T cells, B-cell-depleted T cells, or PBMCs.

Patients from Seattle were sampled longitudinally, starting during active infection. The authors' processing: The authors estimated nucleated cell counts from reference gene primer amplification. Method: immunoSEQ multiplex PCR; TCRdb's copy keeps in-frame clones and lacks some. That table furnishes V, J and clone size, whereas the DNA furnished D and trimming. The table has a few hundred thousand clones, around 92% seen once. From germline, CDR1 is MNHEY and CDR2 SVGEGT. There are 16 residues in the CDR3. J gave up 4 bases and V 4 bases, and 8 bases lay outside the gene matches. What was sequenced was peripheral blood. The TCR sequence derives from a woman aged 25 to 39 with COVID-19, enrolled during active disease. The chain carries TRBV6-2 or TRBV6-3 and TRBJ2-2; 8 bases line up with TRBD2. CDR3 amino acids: CASSLGLGRGTGELFF. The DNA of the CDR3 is TGTGCCAGCAGTTTGGGACTAGGAAGAGGCACCGGGGAGCTGTTTTTT.